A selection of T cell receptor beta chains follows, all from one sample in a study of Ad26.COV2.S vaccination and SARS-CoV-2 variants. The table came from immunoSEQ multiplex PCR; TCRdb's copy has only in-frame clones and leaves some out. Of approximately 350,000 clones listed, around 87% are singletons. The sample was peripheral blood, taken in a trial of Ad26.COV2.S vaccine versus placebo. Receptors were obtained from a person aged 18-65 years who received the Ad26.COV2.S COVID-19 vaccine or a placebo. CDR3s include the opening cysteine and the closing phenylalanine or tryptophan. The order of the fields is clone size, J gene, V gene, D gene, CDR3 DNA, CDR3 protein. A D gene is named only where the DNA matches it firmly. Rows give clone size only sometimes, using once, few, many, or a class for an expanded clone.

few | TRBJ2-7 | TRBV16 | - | TGTGCCAGCAGCCAATCGGTTCAGGGAGGAGAGCAGTACTTC | CASSQSVQGGEQYF
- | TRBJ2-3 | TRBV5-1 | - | TGCGCCAGCAGCTTGGGGATCACAGATACGCAGTATTTT | CASSLGITDTQYF
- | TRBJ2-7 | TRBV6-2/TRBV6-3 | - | TGTGCCAGCAGTCCCCCGGGACAACCCTACGAGCAGTACTTC | CASSPPGQPYEQYF
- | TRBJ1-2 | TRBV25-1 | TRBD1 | TGTGCCAGCTTTTCGGACAGGGTTTATGGCTACACCTTC | CASFSDRVYGYTF
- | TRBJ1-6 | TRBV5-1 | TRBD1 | TGCGCCAGCAGTTTGGGACAGGACAATTCACCCCTCCACTTT | CASSLGQDNSPLHF
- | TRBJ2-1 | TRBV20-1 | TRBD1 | TGCAGTGCTAGTTGGGACAGGGCCTCCTACAATGAGCAGTTCTTC | CSASWDRASYNEQFF
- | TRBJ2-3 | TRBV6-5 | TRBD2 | TGTGCCAGCAGTTACGACGGGGGGAGCACAGATACGCAGTATTTT | CASSYDGGSTDTQYF
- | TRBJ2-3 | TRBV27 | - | TGTGCCAGCAGCTCTTTTACAGATACGCAGTATTTT | CASSSFTDTQYF
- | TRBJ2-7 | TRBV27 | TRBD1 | TGTGCCAGCAGTTCGGGACAGGGAGGGTCGATCCGTCCTGGGGAGCAGTACTTC | CASSSGQGGSIRPGEQYF
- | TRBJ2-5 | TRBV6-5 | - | TGTGCCAGCAGTTACGCTTACCAAGAGACCCAGTACTTC | CASSYAYQETQYF
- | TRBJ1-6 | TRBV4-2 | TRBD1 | TGTGCCAGCAGCCAAGGACAGGGGGATAATTCACCCCTCCACTTT | CASSQGQGDNSPLHF
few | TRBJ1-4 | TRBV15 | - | TGTGCCACCAGCAGAGCGGGGGAAAAACTGTTTTTT | CATSRAGEKLFF
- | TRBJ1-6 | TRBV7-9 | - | TGTGCCAGCAGCCCCCGCACAAGCTCCTATAATTCACCCCTCCACTTT | CASSPRTSSYNSPLHF
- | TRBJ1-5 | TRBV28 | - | TGTGCCAGCAGTCCAGGGGGCAATCAGCCCCAGCATTTT | CASSPGGNQPQHF
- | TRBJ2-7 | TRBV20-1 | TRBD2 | TGCATGACTAGCGGGGGCCACGAGCAGTACTTC | CMTSGGHEQYF
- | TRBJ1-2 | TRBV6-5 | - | TGTGCCAGCAGTCCCCCGGGGCAAGGAGGCTACACCTTC | CASSPPGQGGYTF
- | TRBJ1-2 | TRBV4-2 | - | TGTGCCAGCAGCCTCCTCGAGACGGGGGGCGGCGGCTACACCTTC | CASSLLETGGGGYTF
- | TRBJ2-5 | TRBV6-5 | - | TGTGCCAGCAGTTACTCAGAGAATGGGGAGACCCAGTACTTC | CASSYSENGETQYF
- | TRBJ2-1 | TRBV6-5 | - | TGTGCCAGCAGTTTAGGGAACGTTAGGTACAATGAGCAGTTCTTC | CASSLGNVRYNEQFF
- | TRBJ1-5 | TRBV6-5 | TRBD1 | TGTGCCAGCAGTTACGTGGCAGGGGGCCAGCCCCAGCATTTT | CASSYVAGGQPQHF
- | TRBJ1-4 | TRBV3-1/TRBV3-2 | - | TGTGCCAGCAGCTCTGCCGGGTCTAATGAAAAACTGTTTTTT | CASSSAGSNEKLFF
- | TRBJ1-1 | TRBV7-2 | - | TGTGCCAGCAGCTTAGCGTGGGGGGGGAACACTGAAGCTTTCTTT | CASSLAWGGNTEAFF
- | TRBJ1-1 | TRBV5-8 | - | TGTGCCAGCAGCCAGACGGCTGAAGCTTTCTTT | CASSQTAEAFF
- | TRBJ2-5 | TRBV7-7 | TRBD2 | TGTGCTAGCAGCTTAGCGGGCTTAGCAGAGACCCAGTACTTC | CASSLAGLAETQYF
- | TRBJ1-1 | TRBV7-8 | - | TGTGCCAGCAGCTTAGTTCTGGGGCCTGAAGCTTTCTTT | CASSLVLGPEAFF
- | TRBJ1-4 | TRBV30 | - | TGTGCCTGGAGTGTACCTCAGGTGGAAATAGGAAAACTGTTTTTT | CAWSVPQVEIGKLFF
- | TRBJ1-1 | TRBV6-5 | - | TGTGCCAGCAGTCCCTGGACAGACATGAACACTGAAGCTTTCTTT | CASSPWTDMNTEAFF
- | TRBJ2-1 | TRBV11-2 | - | TGTGCCAGCAGCTTAGATCGCACAGTCAATGAGCAGTTCTTC | CASSLDRTVNEQFF